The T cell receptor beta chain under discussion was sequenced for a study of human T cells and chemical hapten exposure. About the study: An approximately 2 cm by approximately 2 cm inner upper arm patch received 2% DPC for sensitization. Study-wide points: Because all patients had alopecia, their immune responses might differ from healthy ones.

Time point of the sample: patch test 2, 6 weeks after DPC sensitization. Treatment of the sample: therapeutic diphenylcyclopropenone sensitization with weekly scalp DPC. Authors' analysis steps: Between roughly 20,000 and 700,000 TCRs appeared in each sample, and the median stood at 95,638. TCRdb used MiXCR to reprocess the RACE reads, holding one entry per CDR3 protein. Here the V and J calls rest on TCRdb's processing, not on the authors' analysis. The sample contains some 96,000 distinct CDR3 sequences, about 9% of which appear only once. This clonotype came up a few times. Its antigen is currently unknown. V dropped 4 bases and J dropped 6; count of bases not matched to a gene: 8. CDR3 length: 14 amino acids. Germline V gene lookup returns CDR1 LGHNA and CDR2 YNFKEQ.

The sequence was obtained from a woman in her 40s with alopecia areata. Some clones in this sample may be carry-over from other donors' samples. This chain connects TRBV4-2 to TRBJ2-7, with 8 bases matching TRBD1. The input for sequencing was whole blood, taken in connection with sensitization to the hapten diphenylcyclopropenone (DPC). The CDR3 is CASSPGQGRLEQYF. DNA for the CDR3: TGTGCCAGCAGCCCCGGACAGGGACGACTCGAGCAGTACTTC.